The TCR beta chain under discussion was sequenced for a study of early T cells in non-severe SARS-CoV-2 infection. Study information: Unsorted whole-blood RNA was sequenced in bulk, leaving chains unpaired.

CDR3 length: 17 amino acids. Trimming stripped 5 bases from V and 2 bases from J, with 16 bases between. Germline V lookup: CDR1 SGHAT, CDR2 FQNNGV. Study-wide points: VDJdb matching favored anti-spike CD8 responses, missing private and CD4 specificities.

Details on this clonotype: What it binds is unknown.

Individual cDNA molecules received unique molecular identifiers. TCRdb re-derived calls from the 5' RACE reads in MiXCR, one entry per CDR3 protein. The data hold tens of thousands of distinct CDR3 sequences, with about 9% observed a single time. This clonotype originated in an adult who was a healthcare worker with PCR-confirmed SARS-CoV-2 infection or an uninfected control (not recorded which). The chain joins TRBV11-2 to TRBJ1-6, with D possibly matching TRBD1 (5 bases). The sequenced sample consisted of whole blood. CDR3: CASSPRVGRAYNSPLHF. The DNA for the CDR3 is TGTGCCAGCAGCCCGAGGGTCGGCAGGGCCTATAATTCACCCCTCCACTTT.